These 3 T cell receptor beta chains originate from one sample sequenced in a study of CD8+CD57+ T cells in acquired aplastic anemia. Before being chosen for sequencing, patients had shown CD8+CD57+ cell expansion by flow cytometry. Genomic DNA was employed as the template in profiling TCR beta VDJ and CDR3. Each CDR3 protein gets one entry after TCRdb re-called the reads with MiXCR. Among around 200,000 distinct CDR3 sequences listed, around 50% were seen once. Sequenced material: sorted CD4+, CD8+, or CD8+CD57+ T cells (not recorded which) from PBMCs. These receptors came from a human donor with aplastic anemia.

The chain links TRBV19 to TRBJ2-7, with D maybe TRBD1 (6 bases). The CDR3 length is 13 residues. V was cut by 4 bases and J by 7 bases, with 14 bases left in between. Looked up from germline, CDR1 is LNHDA and CDR2 is SQIVND (reference sequence). As DNA, the CDR3 is TGTGCCAGTAGTAGGGACACCCCGTTAGAGCAGTACTTC. Translating it yields CASSRDTPLEQYF.

V gene TRBV18 combines with J gene TRBJ1-2; 12 nucleotides agree with TRBD1. The V and J ends lost 3 bases and 12 bases, in that order; junction bases with no gene match: 2. The germline gives CDR1 KGHSH, CDR2 LQKENI. The CDR3 runs to 12 residues. The chain's CDR3 is CASSPGQGADTF. CDR3 coding DNA: TGTGCCAGCTCACCGGGACAGGGGGCCGACACCTTC.

This clonotype was seen repeatedly, ten times or more. The chain is built from TRBV6-1 and TRBJ2-5; 10 bases align to TRBD1. The CDR3 spans 16 residues. The ends lost 6 bases at V and 2 bases at J; junction bases unmatched: 9. Per the germline V gene, CDR1 is MNHNS and CDR2 is SASEGT. The CDR3 loop is CASREGDRGSQETQYF. As DNA, the CDR3 is TGTGCCAGCAGGGAGGGGGACAGGGGCTCTCAAGAGACCCAGTACTTC.